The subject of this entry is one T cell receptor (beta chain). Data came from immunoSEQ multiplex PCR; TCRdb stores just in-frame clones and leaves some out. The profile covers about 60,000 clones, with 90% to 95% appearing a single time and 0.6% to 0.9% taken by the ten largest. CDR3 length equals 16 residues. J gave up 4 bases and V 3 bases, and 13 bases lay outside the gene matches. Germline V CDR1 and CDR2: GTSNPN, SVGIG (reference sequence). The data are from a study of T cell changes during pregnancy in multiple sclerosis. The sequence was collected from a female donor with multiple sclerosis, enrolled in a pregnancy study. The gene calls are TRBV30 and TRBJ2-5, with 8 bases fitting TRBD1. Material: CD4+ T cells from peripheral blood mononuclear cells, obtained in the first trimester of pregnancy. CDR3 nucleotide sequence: TGTGCCTGGAGCCGCAGGGGCGGACAGGGTTTAGAGACCCAGTACTTC. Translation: CAWSRRGGQGLETQYF.